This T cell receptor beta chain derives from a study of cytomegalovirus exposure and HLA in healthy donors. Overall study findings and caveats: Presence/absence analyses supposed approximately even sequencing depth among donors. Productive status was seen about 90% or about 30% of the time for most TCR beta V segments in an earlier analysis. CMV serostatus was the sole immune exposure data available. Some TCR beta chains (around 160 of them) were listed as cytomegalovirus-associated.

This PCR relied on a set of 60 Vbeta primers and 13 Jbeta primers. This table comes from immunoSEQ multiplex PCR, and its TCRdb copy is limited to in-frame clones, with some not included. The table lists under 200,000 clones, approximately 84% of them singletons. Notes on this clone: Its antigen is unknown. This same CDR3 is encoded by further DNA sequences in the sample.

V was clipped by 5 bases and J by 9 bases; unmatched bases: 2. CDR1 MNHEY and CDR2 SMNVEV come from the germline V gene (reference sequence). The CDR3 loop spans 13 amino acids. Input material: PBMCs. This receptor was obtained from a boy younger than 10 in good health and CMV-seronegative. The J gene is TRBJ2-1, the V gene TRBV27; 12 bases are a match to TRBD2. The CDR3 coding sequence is TGTGCCAGCAGTCTAGCGGGAGGGGGTGAGCAGTTCTTC. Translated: CASSLAGGGEQFF.